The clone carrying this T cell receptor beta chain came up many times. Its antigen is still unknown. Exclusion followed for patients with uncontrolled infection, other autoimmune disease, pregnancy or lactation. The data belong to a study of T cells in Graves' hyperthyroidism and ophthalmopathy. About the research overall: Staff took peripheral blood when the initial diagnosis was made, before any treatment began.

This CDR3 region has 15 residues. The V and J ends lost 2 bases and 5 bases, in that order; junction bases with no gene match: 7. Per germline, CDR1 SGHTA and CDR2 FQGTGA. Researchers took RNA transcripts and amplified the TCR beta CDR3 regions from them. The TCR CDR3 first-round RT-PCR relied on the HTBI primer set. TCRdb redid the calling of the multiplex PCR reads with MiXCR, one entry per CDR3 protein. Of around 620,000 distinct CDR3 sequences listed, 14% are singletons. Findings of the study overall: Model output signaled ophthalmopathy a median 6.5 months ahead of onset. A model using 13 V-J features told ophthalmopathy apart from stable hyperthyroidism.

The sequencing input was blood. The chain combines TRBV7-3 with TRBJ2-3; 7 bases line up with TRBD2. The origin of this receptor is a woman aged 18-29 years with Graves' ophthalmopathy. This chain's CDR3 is CASSLRGRAQDTQYF. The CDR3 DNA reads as TGTGCCAGCAGCTTACGGGGGAGGGCGCAAGATACGCAGTATTTT.